The 28 T cell receptor beta chains given below trace back to one sample, sequenced in a study of blood T cell repertoires in COVID-19. The table came from immunoSEQ multiplex PCR; TCRdb's copy has only in-frame clones and leaves some out. Of approximately 350,000 clones in the sample, around 83% were seen once. The specimen was peripheral blood. Source of these receptors: a man between 25 and 39 years old with active or convalescent COVID-19.

The CDR3 nucleotides read TGTGCCAGCAGTTACAGTGGGCGGGGGGGACGGAATGAGCAGTTCTTC. This sequence encodes CASSYSGRGGRNEQFF. The chain combines TRBV6-5 with TRBJ2-1; TRBD2 agrees at 9 bases. Germline V gene data show CDR1 as MNHEY and CDR2 as SVGAGI. The CDR3 spans 16 residues. V lost 2 bases to trimming and J lost 7 bases; unmatched junction nucleotides: 9.

This chain connects TRBV9 to TRBJ2-7, with 11 bases fitting TRBD1. V dropped 4 bases and J dropped 6; count of bases not matched to a gene: 6. The CDR3 extends over 14 amino acids. The germline V gene has CDR1 SGDLS and CDR2 YYNGEE. CDR3 loop: CASSLGTGGSEQYF. The CDR3 DNA reads TGTGCCAGCAGCTTAGGGACAGGGGGGTCCGAGCAGTACTTC.

In its sample, this clone was seen once. J is TRBJ2-3 and V is TRBV2; D possibly corresponds to TRBD1 (6 bases). Germline CDR1 SNHLY, CDR2 FYNNEI. Trimming shortened V by 7 bases and J by 2 bases, and 10 bases separated the two germline ends. The CDR3 loop spans 13 amino acids. For the CDR3, the DNA is TGTGCCAGCATTTGGACAGCCACAGATACGCAGTATTTT. Translation gives CASIWTATDTQYF.

This clone was observed a handful of times. The chain employs TRBV19 and TRBJ1-5, with TRBD1 matching over 8 bases. The CDR3 has 17 residues. From germline, CDR1 is LNHDA and CDR2 SQIVND (reference sequence). V dropped 5 bases and J dropped 2; count of bases not matched to a gene: 11. For the CDR3, the DNA is TGTGCCAGTAGTCCCCGGACAGGGAGGCGGGGCAATCAGCCCCAGCATTTT. Residues: CASSPRTGRRGNQPQHF. Looking up the rest from reference TRBV19 and TRBJ1-5 gives the full variable domain: DGGITQSPKYLFRKEGQNVTLSCEQNLNHDAMYWYRQDPGQGLRLIYYSQIVNDFQKGDIAEGYSVSREKKESFPLTVTSAQKNPTAFYLCASSPRTGRRGNQPQHFGDGTRLSIL.

Ten or more counts support this clone. CDR3 sequence: CASSLISGSSEQFF. The CDR3 DNA reads as TGTGCCAGCAGTTTAATAAGCGGGAGTTCTGAGCAGTTCTTC. This chain uses TRBV27 with TRBJ2-1; TRBD2 matches at 8 bases. J was trimmed by 9 bases and V by 2 bases; bases with no gene match: 6. The germline V gene encodes CDR1 MNHEY and CDR2 SMNVEV (reference sequence). This CDR3 region has 14 residues.

The J gene is TRBJ2-2, the V gene TRBV5-1; 7 nucleotides align to TRBD1. CDR3 length: 23 residues. The ends lost 0 bases at V and 3 bases at J; junction bases unmatched: 26. The V gene's germline CDR1 is SGHRS and CDR2 YFSETQ. The CDR3 DNA reads TGCGCCAGCAGCTTGGCCAACCGGTGGGGACAGCTGCCCCTACTTCTGGACACCGGGGAGCTGTTTTTT. As protein: CASSLANRWGQLPLLLDTGELFF. The whole variable domain, remainder taken from reference TRBV5-1 and TRBJ2-2, is KAGVTQTPRYLIKTRGQQVTLSCSPISGHRSVSWYQQTPGQGLQFLFEYFSETQRNKGNFPGRFSGRQFSNSRSEMNVSTLELGDSALYLCASSLANRWGQLPLLLDTGELFFGEGSRLTVL.

The count of this clone is one. The CDR3: CASSPGLLEQYF. Written as DNA, the CDR3 is TGTGCCAGCAGCCCGGGACTTCTAGAGCAGTACTTC. The chain has TRBV28 and TRBJ2-7; maybe TRBD2 (6 bases). The CDR3 loop spans 12 amino acids. Germline-derived CDR1 and CDR2 are MDHEN and SYDVKM. V shed 6 bases and J shed 7 bases, with 13 bases lying between them.

The gene calls are TRBV7-3 and TRBJ2-2; TRBD2 might be the D (5 bases). This CDR3 comprises 16 residues. Trimming stripped 8 bases from V and 4 bases from J, with 20 bases between. Germline lookup yields CDR1 SGHTA and CDR2 FQGTGA. CDR3 amino acids: CASARTFVTSTGELFF. CDR3 sequence (DNA): TGTGCCAGCGCACGGACTTTTGTAACTTCCACCGGGGAGCTGTTTTTT.

The J gene is TRBJ2-7, the V gene TRBV6-2 or TRBV6-3, with D uncertain. Germline values: CDR1 MNHEY, CDR2 SVGEGT. V dropped 5 bases and J dropped 0 bases, with 2 bases sitting between them. The CDR3 sequence is 11 residues long. The CDR3 DNA reads as TGTGCCAGCAGTCGCTCCTACGAGCAGTACTTC. Protein sequence: CASSRSYEQYF.

The chain employs TRBV7-2 and TRBJ2-5, with 10 bases aligning to TRBD2. CDR1 is SGHTA, CDR2 FQGNSA, per germline. The CDR3 is 16 amino acids. V was clipped by 5 bases and J by 0 bases; unmatched bases: 6. The CDR3: CASSHPTSGDQETQYF. Written as DNA, the CDR3 is TGTGCCAGCAGCCATCCCACTAGCGGGGACCAAGAGACCCAGTACTTC.

In its sample, this clone was seen a few times. The gene calls are TRBV6-5 and TRBJ2-1, with 9 bases matching TRBD1. V gave up 2 bases and J gave up 8 bases; unmatched junction bases: 10. The CDR3 contains 16 residues. Germline CDR1 MNHEY, CDR2 SVGAGI. This chain's CDR3 is CASSYVGTGKTDEQFF. The CDR3 bases are TGTGCCAGCAGTTACGTGGGGACAGGGAAAACGGATGAGCAGTTCTTC.

V and J are TRBV4-3 and TRBJ2-1; weak D call: TRBD2 (6 bases). Germline values: CDR1 LGHNA, CDR2 YSLEER. The V end lost 3 bases, the J end lost 9 bases, and 21 bases lay between the germline ends. The CDR3 runs 16 residues. CDR3 DNA: TGCGCCAGCAGCCAGGAGTCTAGCGCCGGATGGTCTGAGCAGTTCTTC. Its translation: CASSQESSAGWSEQFF.

The chain is built from TRBV18 and TRBJ2-7, with 15 bases matching TRBD2. The length of the CDR3 is 15 residues. V lost 6 bases to trimming and J lost 7 bases; unmatched junction nucleotides: 7. Germline V gene lookup returns CDR1 KGHSH and CDR2 LQKENI. In DNA form, the CDR3 reads TGTGCCAGCTCCCGGACTAGCGGGAGGGGTTGGGAGCAGTACTTC. Translation gives CASSRTSGRGWEQYF.

The J gene is TRBJ2-5, the V gene TRBV30; 8 bases match TRBD2. The CDR3 has 15 amino acids. The germline V gene has CDR1 GTSNPN and CDR2 SVGIG (reference sequence). J lost 5 bases, V lost 4 bases, and 12 bases had no gene match. The CDR3 protein is CAWTIKRLASETQYF. CDR3 coding DNA: TGTGCCTGGACGATAAAAAGACTAGCGTCGGAGACCCAGTACTTC.

V gene TRBV5-5 combines with J gene TRBJ2-3; 11 positions match TRBD2. V lost 4 bases to trimming and J lost 1 base; unmatched junction nucleotides: 5. CDR1 SGHKS and CDR2 YYEKEE come from the germline V gene (reference sequence). This CDR3 spans 16 amino acids. The chain's CDR3 is CASSPLLAGGTDTQYF. The CDR3 DNA sequence: TGTGCCAGCAGCCCTCTACTAGCGGGGGGCACAGATACGCAGTATTTT.

The chain is built from TRBV12-1 and TRBJ1-6. TRBV12-1 is recorded as a pseudogene. The CDR3 loop spans 18 amino acids. CDR3 loop: CASSFLKGFGDFNSPLHF. Here the CDR3 DNA reads TGTGCCAGCAGCTTTTTGAAGGGCTTCGGGGACTTTAATTCACCCCTCCACTTT.

The chain uses TRBV3-1 (or the pseudogene TRBV3-2) and TRBJ2-1; D is possibly TRBD1 (5 bases). This CDR3 comprises 14 residues. Trimming removed 2 bases at V and 8 bases at J, with 13 bases between. The germline V gene encodes CDR1 LGHDT and CDR2 YNNKEL (reference sequence). This CDR3 reads CASSQRGDWDEQFF. The DNA for the CDR3 is TGTGCCAGCAGCCAAAGGGGTGATTGGGATGAGCAGTTCTTC.

The gene calls are TRBV5-1 and TRBJ2-3, with a tentative D call TRBD1 (5 bases). This CDR3 has 14 amino acids. Trimming pared 0 bases from V and 4 bases from J, leaving 9 bases between. CDR1 is SGHRS, CDR2 YFSETQ, per germline. The CDR3 reads CASSLAQGADTQYF. The CDR3 DNA reads TGCGCCAGCAGCTTGGCGCAGGGCGCAGATACGCAGTATTTT.

This clone occurred once. The chain recombines TRBV2 with TRBJ2-7, with D possibly matching TRBD2 (7 bases). V lost 7 bases and J 3 bases, leaving 16 bases between the germline ends. This CDR3 comprises 14 residues. From germline, CDR1 is SNHLY and CDR2 FYNNEI. The CDR3 DNA reads as TGTGCCAGCACCAAGGGGGGGAGCCTCTACGAGCAGTACTTC. It is translated as CASTKGGSLYEQYF. Complete variable domain (other parts from reference TRBV2 and TRBJ2-7): EPEVTQTPSHQVTQMGQEVILRCVPISNHLYFYWYRQILGQKVEFLVSFYNNEISEKSEIFDDQFSVERPDGSNFTLKIRSTKLEDSAMYFCASTKGGSLYEQYFGPGTRLTVT.

The rearrangement joins TRBV30 to TRBJ1-1; unclear D gene. Looked up from germline, CDR1 is GTSNPN and CDR2 is SVGIG (reference sequence). Trimming removed 0 bases from V and 3 bases from J, with 8 bases in between. The CDR3 spans 13 residues. This CDR3 reads CAWSVRSDTEAFF. Written as DNA, the CDR3 is TGTGCCTGGAGTGTACGATCGGACACTGAAGCTTTCTTT.

The genes are TRBV5-1 and TRBJ2-2; 9 bases match TRBD2. CDR3 length equals 15 residues. The V gene end was trimmed by 3 bases and the J gene end by 6 bases; junction bases not matched to a gene: 6. CDR1 SGHRS and CDR2 YFSETQ come from the germline V gene. This CDR3 is CASSSKAGGPGELFF. Here the CDR3 DNA reads TGCGCCAGCAGCTCTAAAGCGGGAGGCCCCGGGGAGCTGTTTTTT.

This chain uses TRBV3-1 (or the pseudogene TRBV3-2) with TRBJ2-3; D perhaps matches TRBD2 (5 bases). Between the trimmed V and J ends, which lost 1 base and 9 bases, there was a span of 11 bases. CDR1 and CDR2 from the germline V gene are LGHDT and YNNKEL (reference sequence). This CDR3 comprises 13 residues. The CDR3 loop reads CASSQGSGRTQYF. DNA of the CDR3: TGTGCCAGCAGCCAAGGCTCGGGGAGAACGCAGTATTTT.

V gene TRBV6-6 combines with J gene TRBJ1-6; D may be TRBD1 (5 bases). From germline, CDR1 is MNHNY and CDR2 SVGAGI (reference sequence). V lost 4 bases, J lost 10 bases, and 20 bases lay in between. The CDR3 runs 16 residues. The CDR3 region has the DNA TGTGCCAGCAGTTCAATCGGGCCTACAGGAAGGTCACCCCTCCACTTT. This encodes CASSSIGPTGRSPLHF.

V is TRBV13 and J is TRBJ1-1, with 8 bases matching TRBD1. The germline gives CDR1 PRHDT, CDR2 FYEKMQ (reference sequence). Germline trimming cut 5 bases from V and 3 bases from J; bases unmatched to any gene: 11. This CDR3 region has 16 residues. CDR3 region: CASSARQGKGDTEAFF. The CDR3 nucleotides read TGTGCCAGCAGCGCCCGACAGGGGAAGGGGGACACTGAAGCTTTCTTT.

A few counts support this clone. The chain is built from TRBV9 and TRBJ2-3; 8 bases agree with TRBD1. The J segment lost 5 bases and the V segment lost 7 bases, leaving 12 bases of the junction unmatched. Germline lookup yields CDR1 SGDLS and CDR2 YYNGEE. The CDR3 is 15 residues long. The CDR3, as DNA: TGTGCCAGCGGAGACAGGGGTAGTTTCGGAGATACGCAGTATTTT. Translation gives CASGDRGSFGDTQYF.

V usage is TRBV5-5 and J usage is TRBJ2-3, with D tentatively TRBD1 (6 bases). Germline lookup yields CDR1 SGHKS and CDR2 YYEKEE (reference sequence). This CDR3 comprises 16 residues. V was trimmed by 0 bases and J by 5 bases, leaving 16 bases between them. The CDR3: CASSLAVREGGDTQYF. In DNA form, the CDR3 reads TGTGCCAGCAGCTTGGCCGTCAGGGAAGGGGGAGATACGCAGTATTTT. The full variable domain, completed using reference TRBV5-5 and TRBJ2-3, is DAGVTQSPTHLIKTRGQQVTLRCSPISGHKSVSWYQQVLGQGPQFIFQYYEKEERGRGNFPDRFSARQFPNYSSELNVNALLLGDSALYLCASSLAVREGGDTQYFGPGTRLTVL.

The genes are TRBV10-3 and TRBJ1-5; D unresolved. CDR3 size: 14 residues. Germline lookup yields CDR1 ENHRY and CDR2 SYGVKD. Trimming removed 7 bases from V and 5 bases from J, with 15 bases in between. The chain's CDR3 is CAINGAGGDQPQHF. The DNA for the CDR3 is TGTGCCATCAATGGCGCCGGCGGGGATCAGCCCCAGCATTTT.

The chain couples TRBV13 to TRBJ2-7; D uncertain. Germline loops: CDR1 PRHDT, CDR2 FYEKMQ (reference sequence). This CDR3 region has 12 residues. With 5 bases removed from V and 6 bases from J, the gap between germline ends came to 11 bases. The CDR3 DNA reads TGTGCCAGCAGCGTCGCAGACACCGAGCAGTACTTC. Its protein product is CASSVADTEQYF.